This T cell receptor beta chain is drawn from a study of blood T cell repertoires in COVID-19. Study background: Spain, Italy and the United States supplied samples that represented acute and convalescent COVID-19. In each case, the material was cDNA or gDNA derived from T cells, B-cell-depleted T cells, or PBMCs.

Original analysis: Reference gene primer amplification yielded estimated nucleated cell counts. Sequencing used immunoSEQ multiplex PCR; TCRdb keeps in-frame clones, though not all of them. V and J calls and clone size are given by that table; D and trimming were obtained from the DNA. The data contain approximately 120,000 clones, approximately 90% of them singletons. The germline CDR1 and CDR2 sequences are LGHDT and YNNKEL (reference sequence). J gave up 4 bases and V 1 base, and 5 bases lay outside the gene matches. This CDR3 is built from 16 residues. The source is a human donor in a cohort sampled during active COVID-19. This rearrangement joins TRBV3-1 (or the pseudogene TRBV3-2) to TRBJ2-1; 9 bases map to TRBD2. Sequenced material: peripheral blood. The CDR3 coding sequence is TGTGCCAGCAGCCAAGCCCCCAGCGGGGGGTACAATGAGCAGTTCTTC. Its protein product is CASSQAPSGGYNEQFF.